The present TCR beta chain was sequenced within a study of OX40 agonist ivuxolimab in advanced cancers. Study overall: The dose-escalation cohort had hepatocellular carcinoma, melanoma, renal cell or head and neck cancer. Partial responses were achieved by three patients, one with hepatocellular carcinoma and two with cutaneous melanoma. Study-level points and caveats: The CD4+ and CD8+ T cells in the blood had expanded clonally by week 6 at 0.1 to 3.0 mg/kg.

Sequenced by immunoSEQ multiplex PCR; TCRdb stores in-frame clones only, minus some. This sample has roughly 62,000 clones, with approximately 92% found just once. As regards this clone: Its antigen remains unknown. A junction end diverges from the germline sequence, so it may reflect a read error.

The CDR3 extends over 13 amino acids. Germline CDR1 MNHNS, CDR2 SASEGT. Systemic immunosuppression or a history of autoimmune disease excluded patients. The sequence was obtained from an adult with an advanced solid tumor such as melanoma, head and neck, liver or kidney cancer. This sample comprised CD4+ or CD8+ T cells sorted from blood, obtained in a trial of the OX40 agonist ivuxolimab. The chain is built from TRBV6-1 and TRBJ2-7, with D unclear. This chain's CDR3 is CASGDWSSYEQYF. The CDR3 DNA follows: TGTGCCAGCGGTGACTGGAGCTCCTACGAGCAGTACTTC.